This is a list of T cell receptor beta chains from one sample in a study of early T cells in non-severe SARS-CoV-2 infection. TCRdb used MiXCR to reprocess the 5' RACE reads, holding one entry per CDR3 protein. The sample lists 100,000 to 120,000 distinct CDR3 sequences; roughly 12% were seen once. Sequencing used whole blood, obtained at baseline. These receptors were collected from an adult who was a healthcare worker with PCR-confirmed SARS-CoV-2 infection or an uninfected control (not recorded which). Both conserved end residues are trimmed from each CDR3. A D gene is named only where the DNA matches it firmly.

D gene: NA; V gene: TRBV18; J gene: TRBJ1-1; CDR3 protein: ASSPDQGIDTEAF
D gene: NA; V gene: TRBV29-1; J gene: TRBJ2-7; CDR3 protein: SVGSGAYEQY
D gene: NA; V gene: TRBV7-9; J gene: TRBJ2-7; CDR3 protein: ASSLGTVAYEQY
D gene: NA; V gene: TRBV12-3/TRBV12-4; J gene: TRBJ1-3; CDR3 protein: ASSATGYMRNTIY
D gene: NA; V gene: TRBV9; J gene: TRBJ2-3; CDR3 protein: ASSADFGGGTQY
D gene: NA; V gene: TRBV20-1; J gene: TRBJ1-4; CDR3 protein: SATKNEKLF
D gene: NA; V gene: TRBV24-1; J gene: TRBJ1-4; CDR3 protein: ATSDSRDFNEKLF
D gene: NA; V gene: TRBV9; J gene: TRBJ2-3; CDR3 protein: ASSVNQGWRSTDTQY
D gene: TRBD2; V gene: TRBV5-1; J gene: TRBJ2-5; CDR3 protein: ASSPSPTGGETQY
D gene: NA; V gene: TRBV20-1; J gene: TRBJ2-2; CDR3 protein: SARAAGSGELF
D gene: NA; V gene: TRBV7-6; J gene: TRBJ1-1; CDR3 protein: ASSLRLGVLDTEAF
D gene: NA; V gene: TRBV19; J gene: TRBJ2-3; CDR3 protein: ASSDLTGDTQY
D gene: NA; V gene: TRBV7-9; J gene: TRBJ2-7; CDR3 protein: ASSLDLAYEQY
D gene: NA; V gene: TRBV5-1; J gene: TRBJ1-1; CDR3 protein: ASSLSALPGLNTEAF
D gene: NA; V gene: TRBV12-3/TRBV12-4; J gene: TRBJ1-2; CDR3 protein: ASSLGTGEDYGYT